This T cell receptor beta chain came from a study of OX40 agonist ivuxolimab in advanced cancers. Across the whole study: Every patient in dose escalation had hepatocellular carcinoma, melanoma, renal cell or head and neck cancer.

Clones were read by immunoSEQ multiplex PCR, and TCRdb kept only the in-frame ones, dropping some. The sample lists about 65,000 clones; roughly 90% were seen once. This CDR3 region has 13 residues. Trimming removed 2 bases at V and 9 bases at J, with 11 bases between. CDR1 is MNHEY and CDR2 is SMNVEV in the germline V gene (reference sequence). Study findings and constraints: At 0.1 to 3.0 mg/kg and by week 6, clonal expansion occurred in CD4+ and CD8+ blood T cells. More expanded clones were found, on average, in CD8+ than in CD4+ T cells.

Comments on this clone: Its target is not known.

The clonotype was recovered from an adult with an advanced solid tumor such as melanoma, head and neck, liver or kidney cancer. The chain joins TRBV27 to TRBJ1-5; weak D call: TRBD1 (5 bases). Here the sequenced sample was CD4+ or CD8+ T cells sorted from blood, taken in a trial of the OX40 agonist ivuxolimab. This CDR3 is CASSLGGGLPQHF. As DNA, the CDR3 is TGTGCCAGCAGTTTAGGCGGGGGTCTGCCCCAGCATTTT.